Each of the 9 T cell receptor beta chains below was sequenced from the same sample in a study of identifying expanded T cells in peripheral blood. The table came from immunoSEQ multiplex PCR; TCRdb's copy has only in-frame clones and leaves some out. The sample holds 75,000 to 95,000 clones, 70% to 90% seen once. The sample comprised blood. These receptors were obtained from a person aged 18 to 75 in good health.

This chain uses TRBV29-1 with TRBJ1-2; D ambiguous. Trimming cost V 0 bases and J 1 base, with 18 bases left between them. CDR1 SQVTM and CDR2 ANQGSEA come from the germline V gene. The CDR3 loop spans 17 amino acids. CDR3 region: CSVEDSASATSNYGYTF. CDR3 in DNA: TGCAGCGTTGAAGATAGCGCGTCAGCAACTAGTAACTATGGCTACACCTTC. Supplemented by reference TRBV29-1 and TRBJ1-2, the full variable domain reads SAVISQKPSRDICQRGTSLTIQCQVDSQVTMMFWYRQQPGQSLTLIATANQGSEATYESGFVIDKFPISRPNLTFSTLTVSNMSPEDSSIYLCSVEDSASATSNYGYTFGSGTRLTVV.

Here the CDR3 reads CASSLGLVGTNYGYTF. CDR3 nucleotide sequence: TGTGCCAGCAGCTTAGGCCTGGTCGGCACTAACTATGGCTACACCTTC. The V gene is TRBV11-3, the J gene TRBJ1-2; D call uncertain. Germline values: CDR1 SGHNT, CDR2 YENEEA. The CDR3 loop spans 16 amino acids. Trimming stripped 1 base from V and 0 bases from J, with 12 bases between.

This clone was recorded once. The V call is TRBV7-8, the J call TRBJ1-1, with D unclear. The CDR3 has 13 residues. Trimming took off 6 bases at V and 0 bases at J, with 8 bases between the two ends. Per the germline V gene, CDR1 is SGHVS and CDR2 is FQNEAQ. The CDR3 protein is CASRLGLNTEAFF. The CDR3 DNA is TGTGCCAGCAGACTAGGACTGAACACTGAAGCTTTCTTT. Variable domain in full (rest from reference TRBV7-8 and TRBJ1-1): GAGVSQSPRYKVAKRGQDVALRCDPISGHVSLFWYQQALGQGPEFLTYFQNEAQLDKSGLPSDRFFAERPEGSVSTLKIQRTQQEDSAVYLCASRLGLNTEAFFGQGTRLTVV.

The table lists this clone with a count of one. This chain joins TRBV18 and TRBJ1-2; maybe TRBD1 (5 bases). Germline values: CDR1 KGHSH, CDR2 LQKENI. This CDR3 has 15 amino acids. Trimming took off 3 bases at V and 7 bases at J, with 18 bases between the two ends. CDR3 in amino acids: CASSPPAGTSGGYTF. The CDR3 DNA reads as TGTGCCAGCTCACCGCCCGCGGGGACGAGCGGTGGCTACACCTTC. The full variable domain, completed using reference TRBV18 and TRBJ1-2, is NAGVMQNPRHLVRRRGQEARLRCSPMKGHSHVYWYRQLPEEGLKFMVYLQKENIIDESGMPKERFSAEFPKEGPSILRIQQVVRGDSAAYFCASSPPAGTSGGYTFGSGTRLTVV.

Written as DNA, the CDR3 is TGCGCCAGCAGCCAAGATAGGGGCGATACGCAGTATTTT. As protein: CASSQDRGDTQYF. The V gene is TRBV4-3, the J gene TRBJ2-3; a possible D gene is TRBD1 (5 bases). The V and J ends lost 0 bases and 6 bases respectively, with 7 bases between them. The CDR3 loop spans 13 amino acids. Looked up from germline, CDR1 is LGHNA and CDR2 is YSLEER.

The gene calls are TRBV27 and TRBJ1-5, with D uncertain. CDR1 and CDR2 (germline): MNHEY, SMNVEV (reference sequence). Deletions cut 3 bases from V and 3 bases from J, with 9 bases between. The CDR3 is made up of 14 amino acids. The chain's CDR3 is CASSLNGINQPQHF. As DNA, the CDR3 is TGTGCCAGCAGTTTGAACGGTATCAATCAGCCCCAGCATTTT.

This chain links TRBV6-1 with TRBJ2-1; tentative D call: TRBD1 (5 bases). The germline V and J ends were trimmed by 10 bases and 2 bases, with 15 bases remaining between them. Germline V lookup: CDR1 MNHNS, CDR2 SASEGT. This CDR3 contains 14 residues. For the CDR3, the DNA is TGTGCCATAGCCCGACAGTACACCTACAATGAGCAGTTCTTC. Translated: CAIARQYTYNEQFF.

The V call is TRBV29-1, the J call TRBJ1-1, with TRBD1 as a possible D gene (5 bases). This CDR3 has 12 amino acids. Trimming took off 4 bases at V and 5 bases at J, with 11 bases between the two ends. Germline assignment: CDR1 SQVTM and CDR2 ANQGSEA. The CDR3 spells CSVGAGFTEAFF. CDR3 nucleotide sequence: TGCAGCGTTGGGGCAGGGTTTACTGAAGCTTTCTTT.

The gene calls are TRBV27 and TRBJ1-5, with D maybe TRBD1 (5 bases). Looked up from germline, CDR1 is MNHEY and CDR2 is SMNVEV (reference sequence). The CDR3 runs 15 residues. Between the trimmed V and J ends, which lost 3 bases and 0 bases, there was a span of 9 bases. The CDR3 loop is CASSLGQFSNQPQHF. DNA for the CDR3: TGTGCCAGCAGTTTGGGGCAGTTTAGCAATCAGCCCCAGCATTTT.